Listed here are 26 T cell receptor beta chains from one sample, sequenced in a study of vaccination and CD4 T cells after COVID-19. Documented treatment: approximately 11-day PBMC culture with coronavirus spike peptide pools or control peptides (ViraFEST assay). These TCRs' antigens remain unknown. Sequencing of cultured CD4+ T cell DNA used the Oncomine TCR Beta short-read assay. TCRdb reprocessed the PCR reads with MiXCR, giving one entry per CDR3 protein. The data contain 15,000 to 20,000 distinct CDR3 sequences, around 32% of them singletons. Sequenced: cultured CD4+ T cells from blood. The receptors come from a human donor with COVID-19.

This clonotype was picked up a small number of times. V gene TRBV20-1 combines with J gene TRBJ2-5; no clear D. CDR1 DFQATT and CDR2 SNEGSKA come from the germline V gene (reference sequence). CDR3 length: 13 amino acids. With 6 bases removed from V and 1 base from J, the gap between germline ends came to 12 bases. The CDR3 sequence is CSAPREPQETQYF. Written as DNA, the CDR3 is TGCAGTGCCCCCAGAGAGCCCCAAGAGACCCAGTACTTC.

The chain uses TRBV5-5 and TRBJ2-7, with a tentative D call TRBD2 (6 bases). V lost 4 bases to trimming and J lost 4 bases, with 9 bases between them. Germline CDR1 and CDR2: SGHKS and YYEKEE (reference sequence). This CDR3 is built from 12 residues. CDR3 protein: CASSAGPYEQYF. In nucleotides, the CDR3 is TGTGCCAGCAGCGCGGGACCATACGAGCAGTACTTC.

Notes on this clonotype: Since no conserved phenylalanine or tryptophan closes the CDR3, a read error is the likely cause. This sequence joins TRBV4-2 and TRBJ2-6; D might be TRBD1 (6 bases). This CDR3 has 15 residues. Germline CDR1 LGHNA, CDR2 YNFKEQ. V was trimmed by 4 bases and J by 1 base, leaving 8 bases between them. The CDR3 nucleotides read TGTGCCAGCAGCCCTACAGGGTCTGGGGCCAACGTCCTGACTCTC. This gives the protein CASSPTGSGANVLTL.

This clonotype occurred once. The V gene is TRBV19, the J gene TRBJ2-3; maybe TRBD2 (6 bases). CDR3 length: 16 amino acids. Looked up from germline, CDR1 is LNHDA and CDR2 is SQIVND (reference sequence). Trimming took off 2 bases at V and 4 bases at J, with 16 bases between the two ends. The CDR3 bases are TGTGCCAGTAGTATACGGGAGACTATCACCTCAGATACGCAGTATTTT. Translation gives CASSIRETITSDTQYF.

This chain's CDR3 is CASSPGGYTDTQYF. The CDR3, as DNA: TGTGCCAGCAGCCCGGGGGGGTACACAGATACGCAGTATTTT. The rearrangement links TRBV7-2 to TRBJ2-3; 8 bases line up with TRBD2. Per germline, CDR1 SGHTA and CDR2 FQGNSA. The CDR3 totals 14 residues. V trimming: 5 bases; J trimming: 2 bases; junction bases outside the gene matches: 3.

The table lists this clonotype with a few counts. CDR3 sequence reads: CSARDYFGGANTDTQYF. CDR3 DNA sequence: TGCAGTGCTAGAGATTATTTTGGCGGGGCGAACACAGATACGCAGTATTTT. J is TRBJ2-3 and V is TRBV20-1, with TRBD2 as a possible D gene (6 bases). Deletions cut 0 bases from V and 2 bases from J, with 18 bases between. Per germline, CDR1 DFQATT and CDR2 SNEGSKA (reference sequence). This CDR3 has 17 amino acids.

A few counts support this clonotype. The chain links TRBV11-2 to TRBJ2-3, with 7 bases aligning to TRBD2. V was clipped by 4 bases and J by 5 bases; unmatched bases: 9. This CDR3 contains 15 residues. The germline V gene encodes CDR1 SGHAT and CDR2 FQNNGV. CDR3 DNA: TGTGCCAGCAGCTCAAGACCGGGGGGAATAGATACGCAGTATTTT. Translating it yields CASSSRPGGIDTQYF. The variable domain in full, completed from reference TRBV11-2 and TRBJ2-3, reads EAGVAQSPRYKIIEKRQSVAFWCNPISGHATLYWYQQILGQGPKLLIQFQNNGVVDDSQLPKDRFSAERLKGVDSTLKIQPAKLEDSAVYLCASSSRPGGIDTQYFGPGTRLTVL.

This clonotype turned up a few times. This rearrangement joins TRBV6-1 to TRBJ1-1; 8 bases align to TRBD1. Trimming cost V 7 bases and J 3 bases; bases outside gene matches: 1. CDR1 is MNHNS, CDR2 SASEGT, per germline. This CDR3 contains 12 residues. CDR3 coding DNA: TGTGCCAGCAACAGGGGGGACACTGAAGCTTTCTTT. This encodes CASNRGDTEAFF.

This chain uses TRBV20-1 with TRBJ1-2, with D possibly being TRBD1 (5 bases). The germline CDR1 and CDR2 sequences are DFQATT and SNEGSKA (reference sequence). The CDR3 has 16 amino acids. With 4 bases removed from V and 0 bases from J, the gap between germline ends came to 18 bases. The CDR3 bases are TGCAGTGCTACTCAACCGGGACGTAAGACTAACTATGGCTACACCTTC. This encodes CSATQPGRKTNYGYTF.

By its share, this clonotype is medium-sized. The chain recombines TRBV6-1 with TRBJ1-2, with no clear D. Trimming removed 2 bases at V and 7 bases at J, with 11 bases between. Per germline, CDR1 MNHNS and CDR2 SASEGT. This CDR3 has 13 residues. Written as DNA, the CDR3 is TGTGCCAGCAGTGAAATGGGTAGTGGTGGCTACACCTTC. It encodes CASSEMGSGGYTF.

The chain uses TRBV11-1 and TRBJ1-1, with D maybe TRBD1 (6 bases). The CDR3 is 13 amino acids. Germline V lookup: CDR1 SGHAT, CDR2 FQDESV (reference sequence). V gave up 5 bases and J gave up 5 bases, with 12 bases separating them. CDR3 residues: CASSRQGQTEAFF. DNA of the CDR3: TGTGCCAGCAGCCGTCAGGGGCAAACTGAAGCTTTCTTT.

This chain connects TRBV23-1 to TRBJ1-4; D unresolved. TRBV23-1 has ORF status, its function being uncertain. The CDR3 runs to 15 residues. Trimming removed 4 bases from V and 0 bases from J, with 9 bases in between. CDR3: CASSRSLATNEKLFF. In DNA form, the CDR3 reads TGCGCCAGCAGTCGTTCTCTTGCAACTAATGAAAAACTGTTTTTT.

This clonotype has a handful of counts. V and J are TRBV20-1 and TRBJ1-6, with 10 positions matching TRBD1. The CDR3 runs to 15 residues. J lost 10 bases, V lost 6 bases, and 12 bases had no gene match. Germline V gene data show CDR1 as DFQATT and CDR2 as SNEGSKA (reference sequence). The CDR3 loop reads CSAPRRQGAESPLHF. The CDR3 bases are TGCAGTGCCCCACGGAGACAGGGGGCGGAATCACCCCTCCACTTT.

This clonotype was seen a few times. J is TRBJ1-4 and V is TRBV6-1; D is possibly TRBD1 (5 bases). V lost 4 bases and J lost 0, with 6 bases in between. The CDR3 is made up of 14 amino acids. CDR1 MNHNS and CDR2 SASEGT come from the germline V gene. CDR3 DNA: TGTGCCAGCAGTGTGACAGCAACTAATGAAAAACTGTTTTTT. It translates to CASSVTATNEKLFF.

This clonotype was detected a few times. The genes are TRBV2 and TRBJ1-5; 11 nucleotides match TRBD1. This CDR3 comprises 15 residues. V lost 8 bases to trimming and J lost 7 bases; unmatched junction nucleotides: 10. CDR1 is SNHLY and CDR2 is FYNNEI in the germline V gene. The CDR3 protein is CASCRGQGVGQPQHF. In nucleotides, the CDR3 is TGTGCCAGCTGTAGGGGACAGGGGGTTGGGCAGCCCCAGCATTTT.

This clonotype is classed as medium-sized. The V gene is TRBV6-5, the J gene TRBJ1-2, with 8 bases lining up with TRBD1. Trimming at V came to 2 bases and at J to 8 bases, leaving 7 bases not matched to a gene. This CDR3 has 14 residues. Germline lookup yields CDR1 MNHEY and CDR2 SVGAGI. CDR3 residues: CASSYGQGAGGYTF. In nucleotides, the CDR3 is TGTGCCAGCAGTTACGGGCAGGGGGCCGGAGGCTACACCTTC.

This clonotype was seen a few times. The chain carries TRBV7-3 and TRBJ2-3; 14 bases are shared with TRBD2. This CDR3 is built from 18 residues. CDR1 and CDR2 (germline): SGHTA, FQGTGA. The V gene end was trimmed by 5 bases and the J gene end by 2 bases; junction bases not matched to a gene: 9. The CDR3 loop reads CASSPIGTSGGPTDTQYF. CDR3 DNA: TGTGCCAGCAGCCCTATCGGGACTAGCGGGGGCCCCACAGATACGCAGTATTTT. Variable domain in full (rest from reference TRBV7-3 and TRBJ2-3): GAGVSQTPSNKVTEKGKYVELRCDPISGHTALYWYRQSLGQGPEFLIYFQGTGAADDSGLPNDRFFAVRPEGSVSTLKIQRTERGDSAVYLCASSPIGTSGGPTDTQYFGPGTRLTVL.

A few counts support this clonotype. J is TRBJ1-1 and V is TRBV10-1, with 8 bases aligning to TRBD1. The CDR3 has 15 amino acids. Unmatched junction bases numbered 8, after V lost 4 bases and J lost 4 bases. Germline values: CDR1 WNHNN, CDR2 SYGVQD (reference sequence). The CDR3 here is CASSGTGRTGTEAFF. DNA for the CDR3: TGCGCCAGCAGTGGGACAGGGCGGACGGGCACTGAAGCTTTCTTT.

The V call is TRBV12-3 or TRBV12-4, the J call TRBJ1-6; the D is unclear. This CDR3 spans 14 amino acids. V was trimmed by 5 bases and J by 7 bases, leaving 12 bases between them. The CDR3 sequence: CASSIPGRNSPLHF. The CDR3 region has the DNA TGTGCCAGCAGTATCCCGGGTCGGAATTCACCCCTCCACTTT.

The chain carries TRBV19 and TRBJ2-7; 7 nucleotides agree with TRBD1. CDR3 length: 10 amino acids. V lost 10 bases, J lost 6 bases, and 3 bases stayed unmatched. Looked up from germline, CDR1 is LNHDA and CDR2 is SQIVND (reference sequence). The CDR3 loop is CATNRGEQYF. In DNA form, the CDR3 reads TGTGCCACTAACAGGGGCGAGCAGTACTTC.

A word on this clonotype: Since no conserved phenylalanine or tryptophan closes the CDR3, a read error is the likely cause. The chain combines TRBV20-1 with TRBJ1-5, with 9 bases fitting TRBD1. Germline CDR1 DFQATT, CDR2 SNEGSKA (reference sequence). The CDR3 totals 17 residues. After removal of 6 bases from V and 2 bases from J, the junction contained 14 bases not matched to a gene. The CDR3 loop is CSATRSTGGLGNQPQHL. The CDR3 DNA reads TGCAGTGCCACTAGATCGACAGGGGGGTTGGGCAATCAGCCCCAGCATTTA.

This clonotype was detected only a few times. The V call is TRBV7-8, the J call TRBJ2-3; D not resolved. This CDR3 comprises 15 residues. Trimming took 2 bases from V and 4 from J, leaving 13 bases between them. CDR1 and CDR2 from the germline V gene are SGHVS and FQNEAQ. The CDR3 coding sequence is TGTGCCAGCAGCTTACGTGGCCTAGTCTCAGATACGCAGTATTTT. As protein: CASSLRGLVSDTQYF.

This clonotype was found once. The rearrangement uses TRBV20-1 and TRBJ2-7; D unresolved. The CDR3 runs 12 residues. V was shortened by 4 bases and J by 0 bases, with 7 bases between the two germline ends. CDR1 is DFQATT, CDR2 SNEGSKA, per germline (reference sequence). The CDR3 nucleotides are TGCAGTGCTAAGGAAGACTCCTACGAGCAGTACTTC. Translation: CSAKEDSYEQYF.

The rearrangement links TRBV20-1 to TRBJ2-1; 8 bases fit TRBD2. The germline gives CDR1 DFQATT, CDR2 SNEGSKA (reference sequence). Germline trimming cut 0 bases from V and 9 bases from J; bases unmatched to any gene: 10. This CDR3 region has 15 residues. The CDR3 reads CSARDLRAGAGEQFF. The DNA for the CDR3 is TGCAGTGCTAGAGATCTACGAGCGGGGGCGGGTGAGCAGTTCTTC.

The V and J genes are TRBV27 and TRBJ1-5; 7 positions match TRBD1. Germline V lookup: CDR1 MNHEY, CDR2 SMNVEV (reference sequence). The CDR3 has 17 residues. With 4 bases clipped from V and 2 bases from J, the junction kept 11 bases outside the gene matches. For the CDR3, the DNA is TGTGCCAGCAGTTCCGACAGGGCGGGGGTACGCAATCAGCCCCAGCATTTT. It translates to CASSSDRAGVRNQPQHF.

The rearrangement links TRBV30 to TRBJ2-7; 9 bases map to TRBD2. Trimming cost V 5 bases and J 1 base; bases outside gene matches: 6. The CDR3 loop spans 14 amino acids. CDR1 is GTSNPN, CDR2 SVGIG, per germline (reference sequence). The CDR3 spells CAWGSGGPSYEQYF. CDR3 sequence (DNA): TGTGCCTGGGGGAGCGGGGGGCCATCCTACGAGCAGTACTTC.